This entry describes one T cell receptor beta chain. The antigen this receptor binds is unknown. No clone much larger than this one lies a single base away; base qualities are absent. V loses 4 bases of germline sequence and J loses 11 bases, and the interval between the two ends is 19 bases. The germline V gene (reference sequence) supplies CDR1 SGHKS and CDR2 YYEKEE. From its cysteine to its phenylalanine, the CDR3 spans 14 amino acids. The read is trimmed to its CDR3 DNA, 42 bases read in frame from base 1. This sample was included in a study of blood T cell repertoires in COVID-19 (dated by TCRdb to about 2020). With respect to the entire study: Samples covering the acute and convalescent phases of COVID-19 were provided by collaborators in the United States, Italy and Spain. The repertoires were made available in a free public database intended to serve as a resource for research on the immune response to SARS-CoV-2. The material from the prospective study consisted of cDNA or gDNA derived from T cells, B-cell-depleted T cells, or PBMCs. Nearly every sample came with metadata listing a de-identified subject ID, COVID-19 status, age in years and sex. Samples came from the ongoing ImmuneRACE study (first 160 participants) plus 1,254 subjects from 6 global collaborators. The dataset comprised deeply sampled blood TCRbeta repertoires from subjects exposed to, actively infected with, or recovered from COVID-19. Where HLA class I and class II types were available, the types were taken from metadata supplied by the sample provider, not from assay-based typing.

What the authors observed across the whole study: Clinical and demographic metadata were provided uncurated, with the amount varying by source and participant.

Each collaborating institution followed its own protocols to collect whole blood in K2EDTA tubes. For TCRbeta analysis, collaborator samples were shipped as frozen whole blood, as isolated PBMCs, or as DNA extracted from either sample type. TCRbeta CDR3 regions were amplified from genomic DNA by means of the immunoSEQ Assay, a bias-controlled multiplex PCR. The authors' pipeline ran thus. Nucleated cell counts per sample were estimated from amplification of reference gene primers within the assay. Sequence reads were collapsed and filtered to measure the absolute abundance of every unique TCRbeta CDR3 rearrangement. For each sample, productive Simpson clonality was calculated as the square root of Simpson's diversity index over productive rearrangements. TCRdb holds this immuneACCESS table with in-frame rearrangements only. Some clones are missing; in checked studies, unresolved V genes explain under half, and the rest has no known cause. V, J and clone size are those of that table, while D and trimming were read from the DNA. This sample comprises roughly 60,000 clones, more than 80% of them detected only once. The ten most abundant clones make up 14% to 15% of the sample.

The sample was peripheral blood. This receptor was identified in a man older than 75 with acute or convalescent COVID-19. The rearranged segments are TRBV5-5 and TRBJ1-5; the D gene is perhaps TRBD1, from 6 matching bases. The bases are TGTGCCAGCAGCCCCTTGACAGGTGTGAGGACCCAGCATTTT. The resulting protein is CASSPLTGVRTQHF.